A single sample gave rise to the 26 T cell receptor beta chains below, sequenced in a study of Ad26.COV2.S vaccination and SARS-CoV-2 variants. Some clones are missing from TCRdb's copy, which holds only in-frame ones; the method was immunoSEQ multiplex PCR. The table shows around 320,000 clones, with around 83% occurring only once. Indicated treatment: 15 to 20 received Ad26.COV2.S at low or high dose, single or two shots; about 5 received placebo; per-sample allocation not given. Sampling was done on day 63 after the first vaccine or placebo injection. Sample: peripheral blood, taken in a trial of Ad26.COV2.S vaccine versus placebo. The receptor source for this set is a person between 18 and 65 years old who received the Ad26.COV2.S COVID-19 vaccine or a placebo.

This sequence joins TRBV2 and TRBJ1-2, with 7 bases aligning to TRBD1. Germline-derived CDR1 and CDR2 are SNHLY and FYNNEI. The CDR3 covers 13 residues. After removal of 4 bases from V and 7 bases from J, the junction contained 6 bases not matched to a gene. Here the CDR3 DNA reads TGTGCCAGCAGTGGAGGGGGCGAGGGTGGCTACACCTTC. Translated: CASSGGGEGGYTF.

The DNA of the CDR3 is TGTGCCAGCAGTCTTAGCCCCCCCAGGGCAAACATTCAGTACTTC. It yields the protein CASSLSPPRANIQYF. This chain links TRBV27 with TRBJ2-4; D may be TRBD1 (5 bases). Trimming took 5 bases from V and 6 from J, leaving 17 bases between them. CDR1 and CDR2 (germline): MNHEY, SMNVEV (reference sequence). The CDR3 consists of 15 residues.

The chain joins TRBV15 to TRBJ2-5; 11 positions agree with TRBD2. With 3 bases clipped from V and 4 bases from J, the junction kept 1 base outside the gene matches. Germline lookup yields CDR1 LNHNV and CDR2 YYDKDF (reference sequence). The CDR3 extends over 14 amino acids. The CDR3 coding sequence is TGTGCCACCAGCAGGACTAGCGGGGCAGAGACCCAGTACTTC. Protein: CATSRTSGAETQYF.

The chain joins TRBV4-3 to TRBJ2-7, with TRBD1 matching 8 bases. The germline V gene encodes CDR1 LGHNA and CDR2 YSLEER. Unmatched junction bases numbered 8, after V lost 3 bases and J lost 4 bases. This CDR3 spans 15 amino acids. CDR3 residues: CASSHSSTGEYEQYF. The CDR3 DNA is TGCGCCAGCAGCCATTCCTCGACAGGGGAGTACGAGCAGTACTTC.

The chain couples TRBV18 to TRBJ1-5; no clear D gene. The CDR3 covers 14 residues. The V gene's germline CDR1 is KGHSH and CDR2 LQKENI. Trimming removed 4 bases from V and 0 bases from J, with 7 bases in between. CDR3 region: CASSHGDSNQPQHF. The CDR3 DNA sequence: TGTGCCAGCTCACATGGAGATAGCAATCAGCCCCAGCATTTT.

The rearrangement links TRBV5-4 to TRBJ1-2, with 10 bases fitting TRBD1. Looked up from germline, CDR1 is SGHNT and CDR2 is YYREEE (reference sequence). This CDR3 is built from 15 residues. Trimming took 4 bases from V and 6 from J; bases not matched to a gene: 9. In nucleotides, the CDR3 is TGTGCCAGCAGCAAACGACAGGGGGCCTGGAATGGCTACACCTTC. Translation: CASSKRQGAWNGYTF.

This clone has only a few counts. This chain connects TRBV6-5 to TRBJ1-5; D remains unclear. CDR1 MNHEY and CDR2 SVGAGI come from the germline V gene. The CDR3 runs 14 residues. The V end was cut by 7 bases, the J end by 0 bases, with 10 bases between. The CDR3 DNA sequence: TGTGCCAGCAAGGGTAGCCTTAGCAATCAGCCCCAGCATTTT. Translating gives CASKGSLSNQPQHF.

The CDR3 reads CASSYFDTSGANVLTF. CDR3 in DNA: TGTGCCAGCAGTTACTTCGACACCTCTGGGGCCAACGTCCTGACTTTC. The gene calls are TRBV6-5 and TRBJ2-6; D not resolved. Germline values: CDR1 MNHEY, CDR2 SVGAGI. Trimming left V 1 base short and J 0 bases short, with 7 bases between. CDR3 length equals 16 residues.

This chain uses TRBV7-8 with TRBJ1-5, with 12 nucleotides matching TRBD1. V shed 5 bases and J 7 bases; nucleotides not matched to a gene: 6. Germline loops: CDR1 SGHVS, CDR2 FQNEAQ. This CDR3 spans 15 amino acids. The CDR3 protein is CASSVGTGGGQPQHF. CDR3 sequence (DNA): TGTGCCAGCAGCGTCGGGACAGGGGGCGGGCAGCCCCAGCATTTT. Variable domain in full (rest from reference TRBV7-8 and TRBJ1-5): GAGVSQSPRYKVAKRGQDVALRCDPISGHVSLFWYQQALGQGPEFLTYFQNEAQLDKSGLPSDRFFAERPEGSVSTLKIQRTQQEDSAVYLCASSVGTGGGQPQHFGDGTRLSIL.

J is TRBJ1-1 and V is TRBV2, with D tentatively TRBD1 (6 bases). Germline assignment: CDR1 SNHLY and CDR2 FYNNEI. Trimming took off 4 bases at V and 10 bases at J, with 13 bases between the two ends. The CDR3 sequence is 12 residues long. CDR3 protein: CASSAEQGAAFF. The CDR3 DNA reads TGTGCCAGCAGTGCGGAACAGGGCGCAGCTTTCTTT.

The V gene is TRBV6-5, the J gene TRBJ1-1, with D hard to call. Germline CDR1 MNHEY, CDR2 SVGAGI. The germline V and J ends were trimmed by 2 bases and 1 base, with 5 bases remaining between them. The CDR3 spans 13 residues. The CDR3 DNA reads TGTGCCAGCAGTTACAGGAAGAACACTGAAGCTTTCTTT. As protein: CASSYRKNTEAFF.

The genes are TRBV30 and TRBJ1-2; D may be TRBD1 (6 bases). The CDR3 totals 13 residues. Trimming removed 5 bases from V and 2 bases from J, with 12 bases in between. Germline-derived CDR1 and CDR2 are GTSNPN and SVGIG (reference sequence). The DNA of the CDR3 is TGTGCCTGGGGGCCCACAGGGAACTATGGCTACACCTTC. It is translated as CAWGPTGNYGYTF.

The rearrangement uses TRBV18 and TRBJ2-5; 7 bases are shared with TRBD2. The V gene end was trimmed by 2 bases and the J gene end by 5 bases; junction bases not matched to a gene: 2. The CDR3 sequence is 13 residues long. Germline V gene sequence: CDR1 KGHSH, CDR2 LQKENI. The CDR3 bases are TGTGCCAGCTCACCAGGGGAGGGGGAGACCCAGTACTTC. Amino acids: CASSPGEGETQYF.

This chain's CDR3 is CASSSSAFRSMNTEAFF. The CDR3 DNA is TGTGCCAGCAGCTCCTCGGCCTTTCGGTCTATGAACACTGAAGCTTTCTTT. The rearrangement links TRBV5-4 to TRBJ1-1; D remains unclear. Trimming removed 3 bases at V and 0 bases at J, with 18 bases between. CDR1 SGHNT and CDR2 YYREEE come from the germline V gene (reference sequence). This CDR3 spans 17 amino acids.

The rearrangement uses TRBV3-1 (or the pseudogene TRBV3-2) and TRBJ1-3; no reliable D call. Germline values: CDR1 LGHDT, CDR2 YNNKEL (reference sequence). Trimming cost V 1 base and J 4 bases, with 11 bases left between them. The CDR3 contains 15 residues. CDR3 bases: TGTGCCAGCAGCCAAGCTCTGCGGGCGGGAAACACCATATATTTT. Its translation: CASSQALRAGNTIYF.

The chain uses TRBV11-2 and TRBJ1-4; 8 positions agree with TRBD1. This CDR3 is built from 15 residues. CDR1 and CDR2 from the germline V gene are SGHAT and FQNNGV. Unmatched junction bases numbered 8, after V lost 5 bases and J lost 6 bases. Here the CDR3 DNA reads TGTGCCAGCAGCGTTGACAGGGGATCTTATGAAAAACTGTTTTTT. It yields the protein CASSVDRGSYEKLFF.

This clone was found a few times. The chain uses TRBV5-1 and TRBJ2-3; D might be TRBD1 or TRBD2, each matching 6 bases. The CDR3 has 14 residues. CDR1 is SGHRS, CDR2 YFSETQ, per germline. The V end lost 0 bases, the J end lost 3 bases, and 8 bases lay between the germline ends. CDR3 region: CASSLAGATDTQYF. In nucleotides, the CDR3 is TGCGCCAGCAGCTTGGCGGGGGCTACAGATACGCAGTATTTT.

This clone was seen only once. The chain joins TRBV6-5 to TRBJ1-6; tentative D call: TRBD1 (6 bases). The germline V and J ends were trimmed by 8 bases and 6 bases, with 17 bases remaining between them. CDR1 MNHEY and CDR2 SVGAGI come from the germline V gene. The CDR3 runs to 15 residues. In DNA form, the CDR3 reads TGTGCCAGCCGAGAGGGGGGGACACCTAATTCACCCCTCCACTTT. This encodes CASREGGTPNSPLHF.

The chain uses TRBV27 and TRBJ2-3, with 8 bases that match TRBD2. Germline CDR1 MNHEY, CDR2 SMNVEV (reference sequence). The V and J ends lost 5 bases and 1 base, in that order; junction bases with no gene match: 11. The CDR3 contains 17 residues. The CDR3: CASSPTGGPLGTDTQYF. The CDR3 bases are TGTGCCAGCAGTCCTACGGGGGGGCCTCTCGGCACAGATACGCAGTATTTT.

V and J are TRBV11-2 and TRBJ2-7; D is possibly TRBD2 (6 bases). Trimming took 5 bases from V and 3 from J, leaving 20 bases between them. CDR1 is SGHAT, CDR2 FQNNGV, per germline. The CDR3 is made up of 16 amino acids. The CDR3 loop reads CASSKEEGPTFYEQYF. CDR3 DNA sequence: TGTGCCAGCAGCAAAGAGGAGGGGCCGACTTTCTACGAGCAGTACTTC.

The V gene is TRBV15, the J gene TRBJ1-1, with D possibly being TRBD1 (5 bases). From germline, CDR1 is LNHNV and CDR2 YYDKDF (reference sequence). This CDR3 has 12 residues. With 4 bases removed from V and 4 bases from J, the gap between germline ends came to 7 bases. CDR3 sequence: CATSKGATEAFF. CDR3 DNA: TGTGCCACCAGCAAAGGGGCCACTGAAGCTTTCTTT.

The V gene is TRBV12-5, the J gene TRBJ2-7; tentatively, D is TRBD2 (5 bases). The V gene's germline CDR1 is LGHNT and CDR2 FRNRAP. Trimming removed 2 bases from V and 1 base from J, with 18 bases in between. CDR3 size: 17 residues. The CDR3 region is CASGLPRGGLTSYEQYF. CDR3 nucleotide sequence: TGTGCTAGTGGTTTGCCACGAGGCGGACTTACGTCCTACGAGCAGTACTTC.

This clone was observed a single time. V gene TRBV6-5 combines with J gene TRBJ2-1, with TRBD2 matching over 9 bases. This CDR3 is built from 15 residues. V was clipped by 6 bases and J by 5 bases; unmatched bases: 8. The germline V gene has CDR1 MNHEY and CDR2 SVGAGI. CDR3 residues: CASSAGGHRDNEQFF. The CDR3 DNA follows: TGTGCCAGCAGCGCGGGGGGGCATCGAGACAATGAGCAGTTCTTC.

The chain has TRBV7-2 and TRBJ2-2; either TRBD1 or TRBD2 may supply D (5 bases each). CDR3 length equals 14 residues. The germline V gene has CDR1 SGHTA and CDR2 FQGNSA. V lost 1 base, J lost 6 bases, and 9 bases lay in between. CDR3 sequence (DNA): TGTGCCAGCAGCTTAGGGGGACCCTCCGGGGAGCTGTTTTTT. Its protein product is CASSLGGPSGELFF.

The chain couples TRBV3-1 (or the pseudogene TRBV3-2) to TRBJ2-7; 9 nucleotides match TRBD1. The ends lost 0 bases at V and 4 bases at J; junction bases unmatched: 13. The length of the CDR3 is 18 residues. Germline loops: CDR1 LGHDT, CDR2 YNNKEL (reference sequence). CDR3: CASSQDSPWTGDQYEQYF. DNA for the CDR3: TGTGCCAGCAGCCAAGACTCTCCGTGGACAGGGGACCAATACGAGCAGTACTTC.

V usage is TRBV7-2 and J usage is TRBJ1-3, with no clear D. Germline-derived CDR1 and CDR2 are SGHTA and FQGNSA. V lost 3 bases and J lost 0, with 9 bases in between. The CDR3 sequence is 15 residues long. CDR3 residues: CASSLTLPSGNTIYF. The CDR3 DNA reads TGTGCCAGCAGCTTGACTCTCCCCTCTGGAAACACCATATATTTT. The variable domain in full, completed from reference TRBV7-2 and TRBJ1-3, reads GAGVSQSPSNKVTEKGKDVELRCDPISGHTALYWYRQSLGQGLEFLIYFQGNSAPDKSGLPSDRFSAERTGGSVSTLTIQRTQQEDSAVYLCASSLTLPSGNTIYFGEGSWLTVV.